Listed below are T cell receptor beta chains from one sample, sequenced in a study of shared T cell receptors in the human thymus. The repertoire was sequenced with immunoSEQ multiplex PCR; TCRdb's copy has only in-frame clones and lacks some. The table includes around 730,000 clones, 80% to 90% detected once. This same sample was also part of a study on human thymus T cells.

Sequencing was carried out using thymocytes. These receptors were collected from a girl under three years old with a congenital heart defect. The CDR3 runs from the conserved cysteine through the conserved F or W. Fields, in order: clone size, J gene, V gene, D gene, CDR3 DNA, CDR3 protein. The D gene is left open where the match is weak. The listing skips clone size in some rows; elsewhere it reads once, few, many or a size class.

-,TRBJ1-1,TRBV7-9,TRBD1,TGTGCCAGCAGCCCAGCGCCGGGACAGAACATGAATAGGACTGAAACTTTCTTT,CASSPAPGQNMNRTETFF
-,TRBJ1-4,TRBV7-9,-,TGTGCCAGCAGCTTAGACCCGGGAGATAATGAAAAACTGTTTTTT,CASSLDPGDNEKLFF
-,TRBJ1-4,TRBV28,-,TGTGCCAGCAGTTTACAGGGGAAGGGACGGAATGAAAAACTGTTTTTT,CASSLQGKGRNEKLFF
-,TRBJ1-5,TRBV19,-,TGTGCCAGTAGGCAGGCAGGGGCCAATCAGCCCCAGCATTTT,CASRQAGANQPQHF
-,TRBJ1-5,TRBV19,TRBD1,TGTGCCAGTAGTGGACAGGGAGGTCAGCCCCAGCATTTT,CASSGQGGQPQHF
-,TRBJ1-2,TRBV12-5,-,TGTGCTAGTGGCCAGGGGACGAATGGCTACACCTTC,CASGQGTNGYTF
-,TRBJ1-3,TRBV12-5,-,TGTGCTAGTGGTTCCCCCCCGCGGGTTCCTGGAAACACCATATATTTT,CASGSPPRVPGNTIYF
-,TRBJ2-7,TRBV5-1,TRBD2,TGCGCCAGCAGCTTGGGAAGACCGGGACTAGCGGGATACCCGAGCTCCTACGAGCAGTACTTC,CASSLGRPGLAGYPSSYEQYF
-,TRBJ1-3,TRBV20-1,-,TGCAGTGTTAGGAGCAGGGCCACCATATATTTT,CSVRSRATIYF
-,TRBJ1-6,TRBV2,TRBD1,TGTGCCAGCAGCGGAGGACAGGGCGAAAGCTCCTATAATTCACCCCTCCACTTT,CASSGGQGESSYNSPLHF
-,TRBJ1-5,TRBV6-1,TRBD1,TGTGCCAGCAGTGGCCCGGGACAGGCGGCGGCCACGGGCCAGCCCCAGCATTTT,CASSGPGQAAATGQPQHF
-,TRBJ2-7,TRBV4-1,TRBD2,TGCGCCAGCAGCCAAGGGAGCGGGGGGCGAATCTACGAGCAGTACTTC,CASSQGSGGRIYEQYF
once,TRBJ1-1,TRBV20-1,-,TGCAGTGTTCCTGTGGGGGCGGGAGCTTTCTTT,CSVPVGAGAFF
-,TRBJ1-6,TRBV19,-,TGTGCCACAGCCCCGGTTCACGCCACAGGACCCCTCCACTTT,CATAPVHATGPLHF
few,TRBJ1-6,TRBV28,TRBD1,TGTGCCAGCAGTTTGGCCGGCACAGGGGGCGATTCACCCCTCCACTTT,CASSLAGTGGDSPLHF
-,TRBJ2-4,TRBV14,TRBD1,TGTGCCAGCAGCCAAGGGACACAGGGGAAGAAAAACATTCAGTACTTC,CASSQGTQGKKNIQYF
-,TRBJ1-1,TRBV10-3,TRBD1,TGTGCCATCAGTGAGCCGGGACAGCCGAACACTGAAGCTTTCTTT,CAISEPGQPNTEAFF
-,TRBJ1-4,TRBV6-6,TRBD1,TGTGCCAGCAGCCAACTCCTAGGACAGGGAGGCGAACTGTTTTTT,CASSQLLGQGGELFF
once,TRBJ1-2,TRBV18,-,TGTGCCAGCTCACCGGGACACCGCTATGGCTACACCTTC,CASSPGHRYGYTF
once,TRBJ2-2,TRBV28,TRBD2,TGTGCCAGCAGTGGGACTAGCGGGGGGACGAACACCGGGGAGCTGTTTTTT,CASSGTSGGTNTGELFF
-,TRBJ1-2,TRBV5-1,TRBD1,TGCGCCAGCAGCCCCGGGGGGACAGGGGTCAGTCATGGCTACACCTTC,CASSPGGTGVSHGYTF
-,TRBJ1-6,TRBV19,-,TGTGCCAGTAGTGTCAGGGGCAGGAGCTCCTATAATTCACCCCTCCACTTT,CASSVRGRSSYNSPLHF
-,TRBJ1-6,TRBV25-1,-,TGTGCCAGCAGTGAAACATCGGCAGGGTGGAATTCACCCCTCCACTTT,CASSETSAGWNSPLHF
-,TRBJ2-7,TRBV4-1,TRBD1,TGCGCGAGCAGGCCCCAAGAATACAGGGGAACCTACGAGCAGTACTTC,CASRPQEYRGTYEQYF
-,TRBJ2-5,TRBV7-6,-,TGTGCCAGCAGCTTATACCCGGGTCAAGAGACCCAGTACTTC,CASSLYPGQETQYF
-,TRBJ1-1,TRBV5-5,-,TGTGCCAGCAGCTTGGGGAGGGAACAAATAACTGAAGCTTTCTTT,CASSLGREQITEAFF
-,TRBJ1-1,TRBV15,-,TGTGCCACCAGCAGAGTTGGCACGCCGAACACTGAAGCTTTCTTT,CATSRVGTPNTEAFF
-,TRBJ1-2,TRBV5-6,TRBD1,TGTGCCAGCAGTTTTAGGGGGCGCGGATTTCCTTATGGCTACACCTTC,CASSFRGRGFPYGYTF
-,TRBJ1-4,TRBV6-5,TRBD1,TGTGCCAGCAAGTCCCGGGACAGGGGGCGAGAAAAACTGTTTTTT,CASKSRDRGREKLFF
-,TRBJ2-3,TRBV25-1,-,TGTGCCAGCAGAGGGGACTCCGTCCCAGATACGCAGTATTTT,CASRGDSVPDTQYF
-,TRBJ2-7,TRBV5-8,-,TGTGCCAGCACCAAACCAGGGACATCCTACGAGCAGTACTTC,CASTKPGTSYEQYF
-,TRBJ1-2,TRBV7-3,TRBD1,TGTGCCAGCAGCAACTCACAGGGGACGAATGGCTACACCTTC,CASSNSQGTNGYTF
-,TRBJ1-6,TRBV25-1,-,TGTGCCAGCAGTGAATATAATCCCTTAGGGGGGGATTCACCCCTCCACTTT,CASSEYNPLGGDSPLHF
-,TRBJ1-1,TRBV6-5,-,TGTGCCAGCAGTTACGCCCGGGGGGGGACGAACACTGAAGCTTTCTTT,CASSYARGGTNTEAFF
few,TRBJ1-4,TRBV28,TRBD1,TGTGCCATTAAGACATCCCGAGACAGGGGGCCCCTATCCTACGAAAAACTGTTTTTT,CAIKTSRDRGPLSYEKLFF
-,TRBJ1-1,TRBV18,TRBD1,TGTGCCAGCTCACCGGGACAGGGGCCTGAAGCTTTCTTT,CASSPGQGPEAFF
-,TRBJ2-3,TRBV11-3,-,TGTGCCAGCAGCCAAGAGAGAGATACGCAGTATTTT,CASSQERDTQYF
few,TRBJ2-7,TRBV14,-,TGTGCCAGCAGCCCCGGACTCTACGAGCAGTACTTC,CASSPGLYEQYF
few,TRBJ1-2,TRBV2,-,TGTGCCAGCAGCGTCGCTAGGTATGGCTACACCTTC,CASSVARYGYTF
-,TRBJ2-1,TRBV28,-,TGTGCCAGCAGTTTTTTAGGGAGTGAGCAGTTCTTC,CASSFLGSEQFF
-,TRBJ1-6,TRBV5-5,-,TGTGCCAGCAGCTTGCGGCTGGGCAGCTCCTATAATTCACCCCTCCACTTT,CASSLRLGSSYNSPLHF
few,TRBJ1-2,TRBV6-5,-,TGTGCCAGCAGTTACTCGAGGAGGGGAGCTAACTATGGCTACACCTTC,CASSYSRRGANYGYTF
-,TRBJ1-1,TRBV4-1,-,TGCGCCAGCAGCCAGCGACAGCCGAAAAACACTGAAGCTTTCTTT,CASSQRQPKNTEAFF
-,TRBJ1-2,TRBV27,-,TGTGCCAGCAGTCCTTACCCGAATGGACAGAAGACTTCATTC,CASSPYPNGQKTSF
-,TRBJ1-6,TRBV5-1,-,TGCGCCAGCAGCGAAACAATTAGACAGCGTAATTCACCCCTCCACTTT,CASSETIRQRNSPLHF
once,TRBJ2-5,TRBV5-1,TRBD2,TGCGCCAGCAGCTTGAAGGCGGGGGGGCAAGAGACCCAGTACTTC,CASSLKAGGQETQYF
-,TRBJ1-1,TRBV9,-,TGTGCCAGCAGCGTAGACCCCAGGCCCAACACTGAAGCTTTCTTT,CASSVDPRPNTEAFF
-,TRBJ1-2,TRBV11-2,-,TGTGCCAGCAGCTTATACGGGAATTATGGCTACACCTTC,CASSLYGNYGYTF